These 21 T cell receptor beta chains share one sample of origin, sequenced in a study of T-cell memory formation after mild COVID-19. Each CDR3 protein is one row after TCRdb ran MiXCR on the 5' RACE reads. The data show hundreds of thousands of distinct CDR3 sequences, with approximately 7.6% seen just once and about 20% held by the top ten. The sample taken for sequencing was PBMCs or a T cell subset sorted from them (not recorded which). The receptor source for this set is a young man who had mild COVID-19 (a few samples of this study predate the infection). Cell type and time point are not known.

This clonotype turned up a few times. This chain uses TRBV4-2 with TRBJ2-3, with 8 nucleotides matching TRBD2. The CDR3 is 16 amino acids. Looked up from germline, CDR1 is LGHNA and CDR2 is YNFKEQ. Trimming at V came to 0 bases and at J to 4 bases, leaving 6 bases not matched to a gene. CDR3 sequence reads: CASSQDRAGGADTQYF. CDR3 DNA sequence: TGTGCCAGCAGCCAAGATCGCGCGGGGGGCGCAGATACGCAGTATTTT.

The genes are TRBV20-1 and TRBJ2-5, with a tentative D call TRBD1 (7 bases). The germline V and J ends were trimmed by 6 bases and 2 bases, with 13 bases remaining between them. This CDR3 region has 13 residues. CDR1 is DFQATT, CDR2 SNEGSKA, per germline (reference sequence). CDR3 sequence: CSAKTGRQETQYF. CDR3 in DNA: TGCAGTGCAAAGACAGGGAGGCAAGAGACCCAGTACTTC.

The V call is TRBV28, the J call TRBJ1-6, with TRBD1 as a possible D gene (6 bases). Germline V gene lookup returns CDR1 MDHEN and CDR2 SYDVKM. The CDR3 sequence is 15 residues long. V was cut by 2 bases and J by 7 bases, with 12 bases left in between. Here the CDR3 reads CASSLPQGWNSPLHF. The CDR3 DNA is TGTGCCAGCAGTTTACCACAGGGATGGAATTCACCCCTCCACTTT. The full variable domain, in which reference TRBV28 and TRBJ1-6 provide the parts outside the CDR3, is DVKVTQSSRYLVKRTGEKVFLECVQDMDHENMFWYRQDPGLGLRLIYFSYDVKMKEKGDIPEGYSVSREKKERFSLILESASTNQTSMYLCASSLPQGWNSPLHFGNGTRLTVT.

Many counts were recorded for this clonotype. The chain couples TRBV4-2 to TRBJ2-7; D is perhaps TRBD1 (7 bases). Germline values: CDR1 LGHNA, CDR2 YNFKEQ. V lost 4 bases and J lost 5, with 15 bases in between. The CDR3 runs to 14 residues. The CDR3, as DNA: TGTGCCAGCAGCCCCAGGGGGGTGGGCGACGAGCAGTACTTC. Residues: CASSPRGVGDEQYF.

This clonotype was seen only a few times. This chain joins TRBV6-2 or TRBV6-3 and TRBJ2-5, with D possibly being TRBD2 (5 bases). CDR1 MNHEY and CDR2 SVGEGT come from the germline V gene. The CDR3 runs to 11 residues. Trimming removed 5 bases from V and 13 bases from J, with 14 bases in between. CDR3 sequence: CASSERAPRYF. The CDR3 region has the DNA TGTGCCAGCAGTGAGAGGGCCCCCCGGTACTTC.

This clonotype was picked up a small number of times. V is TRBV4-1 and J is TRBJ1-3, with D uncertain. V was pared by 0 bases and J by 1 base, with 7 bases between. The germline V gene has CDR1 MGHRA and CDR2 YSYEKL. This CDR3 is built from 15 residues. CDR3 DNA: TGCGCCAGCAGCCAAGAGGGCGCTTCTGGAAACACCATATATTTT. It encodes CASSQEGASGNTIYF.

This clonotype came up a few times. V is TRBV7-9 and J is TRBJ1-5; D call uncertain. This CDR3 contains 16 residues. The germline V gene encodes CDR1 SEHNR and CDR2 FQNEAQ (reference sequence). V lost 5 bases and J lost 0, with 14 bases in between. CDR3 coding DNA: TGTGCCAGCAGCCGGGCCACAGACGATAGCAATCAGCCCCAGCATTTT. Protein: CASSRATDDSNQPQHF. The full variable domain, completed using reference TRBV7-9 and TRBJ1-5, is DTGVSQNPRHKITKRGQNVTFRCDPISEHNRLYWYRQTLGQGPEFLTYFQNEAQLEKSRLLSDRFSAERPKGSFSTLEIQRTEQGDSAMYLCASSRATDDSNQPQHFGDGTRLSIL.

The sample holds many counts of this clonotype. This chain connects TRBV20-1 to TRBJ2-1; 7 bases agree with TRBD2. The CDR3 is made up of 16 amino acids. The V segment lost 0 bases and the J segment 3 bases; nucleotides outside the gene matches: 8. The germline V gene encodes CDR1 DFQATT and CDR2 SNEGSKA (reference sequence). The CDR3 nucleotides read TGCAGTGCTAGAGATAGCCCTAGCGGATTCTACAATGAGCAGTTCTTC. Encoded protein: CSARDSPSGFYNEQFF.

The table lists this clonotype with a few counts. V gene TRBV10-3 combines with J gene TRBJ2-2, with 9 bases aligning to TRBD1. The CDR3 is made up of 14 amino acids. Germline V gene sequence: CDR1 ENHRY, CDR2 SYGVKD. Trimming took 5 bases from V and 10 from J; bases not matched to a gene: 8. In DNA, the CDR3 is TGTGCCATCAGTCCCCGGACAGGGGAAGTGGAGCTGTTTTTT. As protein: CAISPRTGEVELFF.

At least ten counts were recorded for this clonotype. The V and J genes are TRBV7-2 and TRBJ1-1; D not resolved. CDR1 is SGHTA and CDR2 is FQGNSA in the germline V gene. The CDR3 sequence is 10 residues long. Deletions cut 4 bases from V and 10 bases from J, with 7 bases between. The CDR3 sequence is CASSSDGAFF. CDR3 sequence (DNA): TGTGCCAGCAGCTCCGACGGAGCTTTCTTT.

This clonotype has at least ten counts. The J gene is TRBJ1-5, the V gene TRBV5-1; D gene uncertain. This CDR3 has 13 amino acids. Trimming removed 2 bases at V and 1 base at J, with 4 bases between. From germline, CDR1 is SGHRS and CDR2 YFSETQ. In DNA, the CDR3 is TGCGCCAGCAGCTTTTCCAGCAATCAGCCCCAGCATTTT. This codes for CASSFSSNQPQHF.

The J gene is TRBJ2-5, the V gene TRBV20-1; 9 bases map to TRBD1. The J segment lost 4 bases and the V segment lost 3 bases, leaving 3 bases of the junction unmatched. This CDR3 spans 13 amino acids. Germline loops: CDR1 DFQATT, CDR2 SNEGSKA (reference sequence). CDR3 in DNA: TGCAGTGCTAGGAGACAGGGGGTAGAGACCCAGTACTTC. Translated, it gives CSARRQGVETQYF.

This clonotype was recorded many times. The V call is TRBV18, the J call TRBJ1-4; 7 bases map to TRBD1. CDR1 is KGHSH and CDR2 is LQKENI in the germline V gene. The V segment lost 5 bases and the J segment 8 bases; nucleotides outside the gene matches: 11. This CDR3 region has 15 residues. The CDR3 coding sequence is TGTGCCAGCTCAGCCGGGACAGTCCTCGGGGAAAAACTGTTTTTT. Translation: CASSAGTVLGEKLFF.

The chain uses TRBV5-4 and TRBJ2-1; no clear D gene. Germline CDR1 is SGHNT and CDR2 is YYREEE (reference sequence). This CDR3 is 14 amino acids long. V lost 0 bases and J lost 2, with 6 bases in between. CDR3 region: CASSLVGTYNEQFF. The CDR3 DNA is TGTGCCAGCAGCTTGGTCGGAACCTACAATGAGCAGTTCTTC.

This clonotype was recorded at least ten times. This chain joins TRBV5-1 and TRBJ1-2; D uncertain. Germline assignment: CDR1 SGHRS and CDR2 YFSETQ. V was trimmed by 4 bases and J by 5 bases, leaving 12 bases between them. The CDR3 extends over 13 amino acids. The CDR3 coding sequence is TGCGCCAGCAGCGCGGGAGAGACTTATGGCTACACCTTC. Protein product: CASSAGETYGYTF.

The V and J genes are TRBV27 and TRBJ2-7, with D perhaps matching TRBD2 (7 bases). CDR1 and CDR2 (germline): MNHEY, SMNVEV (reference sequence). The CDR3 is 12 residues long. V dropped 4 bases and J dropped 11 bases, with 15 bases sitting between them. The CDR3 loop is CASSSNREGKYF. In DNA, the CDR3 is TGTGCCAGCAGTTCTAACAGGGAGGGCAAGTACTTC.

V and J are TRBV4-3 and TRBJ1-5; D not resolved. The CDR3 spans 15 residues. V gave up 0 bases and J gave up 0 bases, with 6 bases separating them. The germline V gene has CDR1 LGHNA and CDR2 YSLEER. The CDR3 reads CASSQDDDSNQPQHF. The CDR3 DNA is TGCGCCAGCAGCCAAGATGATGATAGCAATCAGCCCCAGCATTTT.

This clonotype has a handful of counts. The chain combines TRBV7-3 with TRBJ2-1; TRBD1 matches 9 bases. The V and J ends lost 5 bases and 4 bases, in that order; junction bases with no gene match: 6. Germline V gene data show CDR1 as SGHTA and CDR2 as FQGTGA. The CDR3 is 15 residues long. In nucleotides, the CDR3 is TGTGCCAGCAGCCTGATGACAGGGGGGTACAATGAGCAGTTCTTC. Translated, it gives CASSLMTGGYNEQFF.

This chain uses TRBV7-2 with TRBJ1-2, with 7 bases lining up with TRBD1. CDR1 SGHTA and CDR2 FQGNSA come from the germline V gene. V was clipped by 4 bases and J by 7 bases; unmatched bases: 9. The CDR3 has 14 residues. The CDR3 DNA is TGTGCCAGCAGCTCCCCCGGAGGGGGCCCTGGCTACACCTTC. Encoded protein: CASSSPGGGPGYTF.

The chain couples TRBV5-1 to TRBJ1-5; 7 bases match TRBD1. The CDR3 loop spans 15 amino acids. V was pared by 0 bases and J by 5 bases, with 5 bases of the junction left unmatched. Germline V gives CDR1 SGHRS, CDR2 YFSETQ. The CDR3 DNA reads as TGCGCCAGCAGCTTGGGGGAGGGGGCTCATCAGCCCCAGCATTTT. Protein sequence: CASSLGEGAHQPQHF.

In this sample, this clonotype turned up many times. V and J are TRBV12-3 or TRBV12-4 and TRBJ2-2; 10 bases line up with TRBD2. The CDR3 has 17 residues. The trim removed 7 bases at V and 0 bases at J, leaving 8 bases unmatched. The chain's CDR3 is CASTSSGRLANTGELFF. As DNA, the CDR3 is TGTGCCAGCACCTCTAGCGGGAGACTCGCGAACACCGGGGAGCTGTTTTTT.